This TCR beta chain emerged from a study of blood T cells in healthy people across ages. The study, taken as a whole, reports: Strongly correlated with naive T cell percentage was TCR beta diversity. Comparison with aged donors showed that long-lived donors had more naive CD4+ cells and higher diversity.

All donors came from Russia, were Caucasian and healthy, and spanned ages roughly 6 to 95. Sample-barcoded 5' priming and a J-beta primer mix drove a second PCR of 7 to 11 cycles. Using its own MiXCR run on the 5' RACE reads, TCRdb lists one record per CDR3 protein. The table has some 900,000 distinct CDR3 sequences, around 30% seen once. This clonotype was seen repeatedly, ten times or more. Antigen: not known. Germline CDR1 reads SGHTA; CDR2 reads FQGNSA. This CDR3 has 14 amino acids. V lost 3 bases, J lost 6 bases, and 12 bases lay in between. The J gene is TRBJ2-1, the V gene TRBV7-2; D not certain. The specimen sequenced was blood. The source of this sequence is a woman of 80 years or more in good health. CDR3 in amino acids: CASSLSPVTNEQFF. The CDR3 DNA sequence: TGTGCCAGCAGCTTGTCCCCAGTGACCAATGAGCAGTTCTTC.